The source of this T cell receptor beta chain is a study of early T cells in non-severe SARS-CoV-2 infection. Background on the study: Investigators sequenced bulk RNA drawn from unsorted whole blood, and chains remained unpaired.

In this sample, this clonotype turned up a few times. Its specificity is not known. CDR1 SNHLY and CDR2 FYNNEI come from the germline V gene. Trimming took 5 bases from V and 3 from J; bases not matched to a gene: 5. The CDR3 loop spans 15 amino acids. Individual cDNA molecules received unique molecular identifiers during library preparation. One entry per CDR3 protein, called by TCRdb with MiXCR from the 5' RACE reads. The table shows about 25,000 distinct CDR3 sequences, with about 4.6% occurring only once. Findings and limits, study-wide: Anti-spike CD8 responses were favored by VDJdb matching, which missed private and CD4 specificities.

This chain uses TRBV2 with TRBJ2-7, with TRBD2 matching over 12 bases. This TCR was recovered from an adult who was a healthcare worker with PCR-confirmed SARS-CoV-2 infection or an uninfected control (not recorded which). The sequencing sample was made of whole blood. The CDR3 nucleotides are TGTGCCAGCAGTTCCGGACTAGCGGGAATCTACGAGCAGTACTTC. Its protein is CASSSGLAGIYEQYF. The full variable domain, completed using reference TRBV2 and TRBJ2-7, is EPEVTQTPSHQVTQMGQEVILRCVPISNHLYFYWYRQILGQKVEFLVSFYNNEISEKSEIFDDQFSVERPDGSNFTLKIRSTKLEDSAMYFCASSSGLAGIYEQYFGPGTRLTVT.